What follows are 7 T cell receptor beta chains derived from one specimen sequenced in a study of cytomegalovirus exposure and HLA in healthy donors. PCR amplification relied on 60 Vbeta primers (plus 13 Jbeta primers). The assay was immunoSEQ multiplex PCR, and TCRdb's table has in-frame clones only and misses some. Of some 190,000 clones in the sample, just over 75% were seen once. Material: PBMCs. These receptors came from a man younger than 35 in good health and CMV-seronegative.

This chain connects TRBV5-1 to TRBJ1-1, with 9 bases aligning to TRBD1. The CDR3 is 16 amino acids. The germline V gene encodes CDR1 SGHRS and CDR2 YFSETQ. Losses at the gene ends were 4 bases for V and 2 bases for J; bases not matched to a gene: 9. In nucleotides, the CDR3 is TGCGCCAGCAGCGGGGGGGGACAGGGTGGAAACACTGAAGCTTTCTTT. Protein product: CASSGGGQGGNTEAFF.

V and J are TRBV28 and TRBJ2-2, with TRBD1 matching over 8 bases. Germline V gives CDR1 MDHEN, CDR2 SYDVKM. The V gene end was trimmed by 5 bases and the J gene end by 3 bases; junction bases not matched to a gene: 8. The CDR3 runs 16 residues. This CDR3 is CASSTRQGLDTGELFF. CDR3 nucleotide sequence: TGTGCCAGCAGTACCCGACAGGGGTTGGACACCGGGGAGCTGTTTTTT.

This clone has a single count. V and J are TRBV7-9 and TRBJ2-7; D possibly corresponds to TRBD1 (6 bases). V dropped 5 bases and J dropped 2 bases, with 13 bases sitting between them. Germline V gives CDR1 SEHNR, CDR2 FQNEAQ (reference sequence). The CDR3 has 14 residues. The CDR3 spells CASSPPGQTYEQYF. CDR3 DNA: TGTGCCAGCAGCCCGCCGGGACAAACCTACGAGCAGTACTTC.

The chain is built from TRBV9 and TRBJ1-4; D may be TRBD1 (5 bases). CDR1 and CDR2 from the germline V gene are SGDLS and YYNGEE. Trimming shortened V by 7 bases and J by 8 bases, and 12 bases separated the two germline ends. The CDR3 extends over 12 amino acids. The CDR3, as DNA: TGTGCCAGCGGGAGGGACGGGGAAAAACTGTTTTTT. Its translation: CASGRDGEKLFF.

The sample holds one count of this clone. The same CDR3 also results from other DNA sequences found in this sample. V gene TRBV9 combines with J gene TRBJ1-2; no firm D call. The CDR3 is 13 amino acids. V was cut by 0 bases and J by 5 bases, with 8 bases left in between. Germline lookup yields CDR1 SGDLS and CDR2 YYNGEE. CDR3 bases: TGTGCCAGCAGCGTAGCTTCAGGTTATGGCTACACCTTC. It yields the protein CASSVASGYGYTF.

The J gene is TRBJ2-4, the V gene TRBV6-5; 8 bases agree with TRBD2. The V gene end was trimmed by 0 bases and the J gene end by 6 bases; junction bases not matched to a gene: 4. The germline V gene encodes CDR1 MNHEY and CDR2 SVGAGI. The CDR3 extends over 15 amino acids. As DNA, the CDR3 is TGTGCCAGCAGTTACTCGAGGCGGGGGGCAAACATTCAGTACTTC. Its protein is CASSYSRRGANIQYF.

This chain links TRBV6-5 with TRBJ2-1; 10 bases agree with TRBD1. The CDR3 length is 16 residues. After removal of 4 bases from V and 0 bases from J, the junction contained 3 bases not matched to a gene. The germline V gene has CDR1 MNHEY and CDR2 SVGAGI. The CDR3 sequence: CASSSTGGFSYNEQFF. The CDR3 DNA follows: TGTGCCAGCAGTTCGACAGGGGGCTTCTCCTACAATGAGCAGTTCTTC.